A selection of T cell receptor beta chains follows, all from one sample in a study of T cell clones after liver transplantation. Here immunoSEQ multiplex PCR was the method, and the copy in TCRdb shows in-frame clones only, minus some. The data show roughly 8,800 clones, about three quarters seen once. Sequencing was performed on CD8+ T cells from blood, taken before liver transplant. All receptors derive from a human donor who received a liver transplant. CDR3s include the opening cysteine and the closing phenylalanine or tryptophan. D genes are given only for firm matches. The size of a clone is reported for some rows only, either as once, few or many, or as a class for expanded clones.

>.|TRBV11-2|.|TRBJ2-1
TGTGCCAGCAGCTTAGTAGGGTTCTCCTACAATGAGCAGTTCTTC
CASSLVGFSYNEQFF
>.|TRBV10-3|.|TRBJ1-1
TGTGCCATCAGTGAGTCTATACAAGCTGGGGGCACTGAAGCTTTCTTT
CAISESIQAGGTEAFF
>.|TRBV29-1|TRBD2|TRBJ2-5
TGCAGCGTTGAAGATCCTAGCGGGGGTTCCCAAGAGACCCAGTACTTC
CSVEDPSGGSQETQYF
>.|TRBV7-9|.|TRBJ2-5
TGTGCCAGCAGTTGGGCCGAGACCCAGTACTTC
CASSWAETQYF
>.|TRBV4-2|.|TRBJ2-3
TGTGCCAGCAGCCAAGATCGCGGGACCGGCACAGATACGCAGTATTTT
CASSQDRGTGTDTQYF
>.|TRBV23-1|TRBD2|TRBJ2-3
TGCGCCAGCAGTCAGGGACTAGCGGGGGGAGGAGATACGCAGTATTTT
CASSQGLAGGGDTQYF
>few|TRBV6-5|.|TRBJ2-5
TGTGCCAGCCACAACGCCGCGGGGGAGACCCAGTACTTC
CASHNAAGETQYF
>medium-sized|TRBV5-6|.|TRBJ2-7
TGTGCCAGCAGCCTTCCAAACAGGGGGAGGGTCGAGCAGTACTTC
CASSLPNRGRVEQYF
>once|TRBV7-9|TRBD2|TRBJ2-7
TGTGCCAGCAGCTTAGAAGCAGCGGGGTTCCCCCTCGAGCAGTACTTC
CASSLEAAGFPLEQYF
>few|TRBV7-9|TRBD1|TRBJ2-7
TGTGCCAGCAGCTCTGACAGGGAAAGTTCCTACGAGCAGTACTTC
CASSSDRESSYEQYF
>.|TRBV5-4|.|TRBJ2-1
TGTGCCAGCAGCTTTCCGGGACGGCGTCCCGGTGAGCAGTTCTTC
CASSFPGRRPGEQFF
>few|TRBV10-1|.|TRBJ1-5
TGCGCCAGCAGTGAGCTTGGGGGGAGGTGGTTCAATCAGCCCCAGCATTTT
CASSELGGRWFNQPQHF
>.|TRBV14|TRBD2|TRBJ2-1
TGTGCCAGCAGCCCACGGACTAGCCCGAGCTCCTACAATGAGCAGTTCTTC
CASSPRTSPSSYNEQFF
>.|TRBV6-5|.|TRBJ2-2
TGTGCCAGCAGTCCCCTCGGGGTCCGGGAGCTGTTTTTT
CASSPLGVRELFF
>.|TRBV5-1|.|TRBJ2-7
TGCGCCAGCAGCTTGGGCGCCAGGCTAAATTCCTACGAGCAGTACTTC
CASSLGARLNSYEQYF
>few|TRBV10-2|TRBD1|TRBJ1-5
TGCGCCAGCAGTGACCGGGACAGTGGAAGAAATCAGCCCCAGCATTTT
CASSDRDSGRNQPQHF
>few|TRBV6-1|.|TRBJ2-7
TGTGCCAGCGGGGGACATACCTACGAGCAGTACTTC
CASGGHTYEQYF
>.|TRBV27|.|TRBJ1-4
TGTGCCAGTTGTCCCAGCGTGGCAGGGTGGAAAAAACTGTTTTTT
CASCPSVAGWKKLFF
>.|TRBV9|.|TRBJ2-1
TGTGCCAGCAGCGACCTTATTCGGGAGCAGTTCTTC
CASSDLIREQFF
>.|TRBV10-3|TRBD1|TRBJ1-4
TGTGCCATAAGGGACAGGGGGAATGAAAAACTGTTTTTT
CAIRDRGNEKLFF
>.|TRBV27|.|TRBJ2-3
TGTGCCAGCAGTTTATCGAGCACAGATACGCAGTATTTT
CASSLSSTDTQYF
>once|TRBV28|.|TRBJ2-7
TGTGCCAGCAGTTTGGACAGTGTATACGAGCAGTACTTC
CASSLDSVYEQYF
>few|TRBV27|.|TRBJ1-5
TGTGCCAGCAGTTTGGGGGCTACGGGCAATCAGCCCCAGCATTTT
CASSLGATGNQPQHF
>.|TRBV4-2|.|TRBJ1-5
TGTGCCAGCAGCCAGGGAGATCAGCCCCAGCATTTT
CASSQGDQPQHF
>.|TRBV14|.|TRBJ2-1
TGTGCCAGCAGCCCCCGGAGAGGGGTATCCTACAATGAGCAGTTCTTC
CASSPRRGVSYNEQFF
>.|TRBV2|.|TRBJ2-7
TGTGCCAGCAGCGTAAACCCGGGCTCCCACGAGCAGTACTTC
CASSVNPGSHEQYF
>.|TRBV4-3|.|TRBJ2-7
TGCGCCAGCAGCCAAGATGCAAGCTCAGGGGAGTTGGGCTACGAGCAGTACTTC
CASSQDASSGELGYEQYF
>few|TRBV29-1|.|TRBJ1-1
TGCAGCTCCACGGGGGGGAATACTGAAGCTTTCTTT
CSSTGGNTEAFF
>.|TRBV19|TRBD2|TRBJ2-1
TGTGCCAGCGAAAATACCGGGGGGAGGGGCGGCTCATCCTACAATGAGCAGTTCTTC
CASENTGGRGGSSYNEQFF
>.|TRBV10-1|TRBD2|TRBJ2-1
TGCGCCAGCAGTGAGTCAGGACTAGCGGGGGACTACAATGAGCAGTTCTTC
CASSESGLAGDYNEQFF
>.|TRBV27|TRBD1|TRBJ2-7
TGTGCCAGCAGTTTAAATGACAGGGGAACCTCCTACGAGCAGTACTTC
CASSLNDRGTSYEQYF
>.|TRBV7-2|.|TRBJ1-3
TGTGCCAGCAGCTTACCGACAGACCCTGGAAACACCATATATTTT
CASSLPTDPGNTIYF
>.|TRBV4-2|.|TRBJ2-7
TGTGCCAGCAGCCAAGGAGGGGATGGCTACGAGCAGTACTTC
CASSQGGDGYEQYF
>few|TRBV25-1|.|TRBJ1-3
TGTGCCAGCAGTGGCCCAGACACTGGAAACACCATATATTTT
CASSGPDTGNTIYF
>.|TRBV11-2|TRBD1|TRBJ1-1
TGTGCCAGCAGCGCCCAGGGGGCTGAAGCTTTCTTT
CASSAQGAEAFF
>few|TRBV9|.|TRBJ1-2
TGTGCCAGCAGCCAACGTCTGTACTATGGCTACACCTTC
CASSQRLYYGYTF
>once|TRBV4-2|TRBD2|TRBJ2-3
TGTGCCAGCAGCCAAGAAGCAACTAGCGGGGGGGCCGCCCGCATTGGGGAGTATTTT
CASSQEATSGGAARIGEYF
>.|TRBV7-9|TRBD1|TRBJ1-2
TGTGCCAGCAGCGGACCGGGACAGAGCTATGGCTACACCTTC
CASSGPGQSYGYTF
>.|TRBV11-2|TRBD1|TRBJ2-7
TGTGCCAGCAGTCTACAGGGGGGAGGTTCCTACGAGCAGTACTTC
CASSLQGGGSYEQYF
>.|TRBV21-1|.|TRBJ2-2
TGTGCCAGCAGCAGACAGACTCAGAGCACCGGGGAGCTGTTTTTT
CASSRQTQSTGELFF
>.|TRBV9|.|TRBJ2-7
TGTGCCAGCAGCGACCACGAGGGGAACCGCTACGAGCAGTACTTC
CASSDHEGNRYEQYF
>.|TRBV28|TRBD2|TRBJ2-1
TGTGCCAGCAGTTCGGCTAGCGGGATATACAATGAGCAGTTCTTC
CASSSASGIYNEQFF
>few|TRBV2|TRBD2|TRBJ2-3
TGTGCCAGCAGTGTTCTAGCGGGGGAGATCACAGATACGCAGTATTTT
CASSVLAGEITDTQYF
>.|TRBV28|.|TRBJ2-7
TGTGCCAGCAGTCCCCTCAGCAACTACGAGCAGTACTTC
CASSPLSNYEQYF
>once|TRBV5-4|TRBD2|TRBJ2-2
TGTGCCAGCAGCTTAGCTGGGACTATCTCGAACACCGGGGAGCTGTTTTTT
CASSLAGTISNTGELFF
>.|TRBV9|TRBD2|TRBJ2-5
TGTGCCAGCAGCCCAACCCCCGGACTAGCGGGTATTCAAGAGACCCAGTACTTC
CASSPTPGLAGIQETQYF
>.|TRBV18|.|TRBJ2-7
TGTGCCAGCTCCCAGACAGATTCGACAGACTATACCTACGAGCAGTACTTC
CASSQTDSTDYTYEQYF
>.|TRBV4-1|.|TRBJ1-2
TGCGCCAGCAGCCCAGCGGGAGGGCTGGATGGCTACACCTTC
CASSPAGGLDGYTF
>once|TRBV27|TRBD1|TRBJ2-6
TGTGCCAGCAGTCCGAGGGACAGGGTGGCCGGGGCCAACGTCCTGACTTTC
CASSPRDRVAGANVLTF
>.|TRBV28|TRBD1|TRBJ1-5
TGTGCCAGCAAGACAGGGGGGAACAATCAGCCCCAGCATTTT
CASKTGGNNQPQHF